This T cell receptor beta chain derives from a study of T cell responses to AZD1222 COVID-19 vaccine. Study-wide results and limits: Recipients of two AZD1222 doses showed rising Spike-specific TCR breadth and depth. Among spike-specific TCRs, nearly half reportedly target unmutated variant regions.

Here immunoSEQ multiplex PCR was the method, and the copy in TCRdb shows in-frame clones only, minus some. The data hold about 120,000 clones, with 88% observed a single time. This clone occurred a few times. Antigen specificity is unknown. The length of the CDR3 is 14 residues. Sequences were derived from peripheral blood, sampled on day 0 of AZD1222 vaccination. This chain links TRBV21-1 with TRBJ1-2; TRBD1, the D gene given by the table, was not confirmed from the DNA. TRBV21-1 is deemed a pseudogene. The clonotype comes from an adult in good health. The CDR3 region is CASLLGQGALGYTF. CDR3 DNA sequence: TGTGCCAGCCTACTTGGACAGGGGGCGCTTGGCTACACCTTC.